Sequencing of this TCR beta chain was carried out in a study of CD8+CD57+ T cells in acquired aplastic anemia. Study-level background: Sorted cells (CD4+ and CD8+) yielded DNA amounts that averaged approximately 2.9 ug. Reads per healthy sample averaged approximately 10 million (CD4+) and under 13 million (CD8+).

According to the study, genomic DNA was the template for TCR beta VDJ and CDR3 profiling. TCRdb re-called the reads through MiXCR, storing one row per CDR3 protein. Altogether under 75,000 distinct CDR3 sequences are present, approximately 51% being singletons, with the ten largest covering about 8.3%. CDR1 and CDR2 (germline): SQVTM, ANQGSEA. Trimming removed 6 bases at V and 4 bases at J, with 9 bases between. The CDR3 has 11 amino acids. Notes on the study in general: Patients and controls had CD8+ Simpson's diversity values that were not significantly distinct. Approximately 30 was the count of CD8+ CDR3 sequences that patients shared with controls.

This clonotype was counted many times. No antigen is known for it. This chain uses TRBV29-1 with TRBJ1-2; D possibly corresponds to TRBD1 (5 bases). The source material was sorted CD4+, CD8+, or CD8+CD57+ T cells (not recorded which) from PBMCs. This TCR came from a human donor in good health, serving as a control. CDR3 bases: TGCAGCGTCGAGGGGATCTATGGCTACACCTTC. Residues: CSVEGIYGYTF.